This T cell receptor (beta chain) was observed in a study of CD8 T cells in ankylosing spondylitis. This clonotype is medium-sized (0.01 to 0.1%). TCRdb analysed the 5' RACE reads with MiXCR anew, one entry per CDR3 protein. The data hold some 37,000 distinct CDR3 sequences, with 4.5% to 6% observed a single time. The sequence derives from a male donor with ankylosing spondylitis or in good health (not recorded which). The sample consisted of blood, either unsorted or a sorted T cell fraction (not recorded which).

CDR3 in amino acids: CSARAPGSAKNIQYF. CDR3 DNA sequence: TGCAGTGCTCGGGCCCCGGGAAGTGCCAAAAACATTCAGTACTTC. This chain uses TRBV20-1 with TRBJ2-4, with a weak D call TRBD2 (5 bases). The length of the CDR3 is 15 residues. Germline lookup yields CDR1 DFQATT and CDR2 SNEGSKA (reference sequence). Trimming took 5 bases from V and 1 from J, leaving 15 bases between them.